The 3 T cell receptor beta chains given below trace back to one sample, sequenced in a study of cytomegalovirus exposure and HLA in healthy donors. 13 Jbeta primers and 60 Vbeta primers were used for the PCR. The protocol was immunoSEQ multiplex PCR, while the TCRdb copy is restricted to in-frame clones and leaves out a portion. The listing records 110,000 to 150,000 clones. The sample was PBMCs. Receptors were obtained from a woman between 18 and 30 years old in good health and CMV-seronegative.

V and J are TRBV21-1 and TRBJ2-1; the DNA was not used to check the table's D call, TRBD1. TRBV21-1 counts as a pseudogene. CDR3 length: 11 residues. Here the CDR3 DNA reads TGTGCCAGCAGGACCGGGACAGGGGCGTTCTTC. Translation gives CASRTGTGAFF.

The chain couples TRBV7-4 to TRBJ1-4; 7 nucleotides line up with TRBD1. CDR3 length equals 14 residues. Germline V gives CDR1 SGHVT, CDR2 SQSDAQ. V lost 5 bases to trimming and J lost 7 bases; unmatched junction nucleotides: 7. The DNA of the CDR3 is TGTGCCAGCAGCCTTGACAGGGTATGTGAAAAACTGTTTTTT. Translated: CASSLDRVCEKLFF.

The gene calls are TRBV10-1 and TRBJ2-1; 7 bases agree with TRBD2. Germline V gene data show CDR1 as WNHNN and CDR2 as SYGVQD (reference sequence). J lost 8 bases, V lost 9 bases, and 10 bases had no gene match. This CDR3 region has 13 residues. The CDR3 sequence is CASRAGILDEQFF. Here the CDR3 DNA reads TGCGCCAGTCGAGCGGGAATCTTAGATGAGCAGTTCTTC.